Shown below are 10 T cell receptor beta chains from a single sample sequenced in a study of shared clonotypes between healthy human individuals. Assay used: immunoSEQ multiplex PCR; TCRdb lists only in-frame clones, some missing. Among more than 2,000,000 clones listed, approximately 95% were seen once. The specimen was naive CD4+ T cells from PBMCs. Subset denoted: CD45RA+ positively selected. The receptors originated from a man aged 18 to 29 in good health. Some clones in this sample may be carry-over from other donors' samples.

This chain connects TRBV5-8 to TRBJ1-5; 11 bases agree with TRBD1. Trimming at V came to 0 bases and at J to 5 bases, leaving 4 bases not matched to a gene. The CDR3 has 16 residues. Germline V gene sequence: CDR1 SGHTS, CDR2 YDEGEE. The chain's CDR3 is CASSLGGQGGHQPQHF. CDR3 coding DNA: TGTGCCAGCAGCTTGGGGGGACAGGGGGGCCATCAGCCCCAGCATTTT.

The rearrangement uses TRBV5-1 and TRBJ2-5; D gene ambiguous. The CDR3 runs 14 residues. The V gene lost 1 base and the J gene lost 5 bases, with 12 bases spanning the gap. Germline V gene data show CDR1 as SGHRS and CDR2 as YFSETQ. This CDR3 reads CASSLSGGWETQYF. Here the CDR3 DNA reads TGCGCCAGCAGCTTGTCGGGTGGGTGGGAGACCCAGTACTTC.

The rearrangement joins TRBV19 to TRBJ1-1; D is ambiguous. The germline CDR1 and CDR2 sequences are LNHDA and SQIVND (reference sequence). The CDR3 is made up of 13 amino acids. Between the trimmed V and J ends, which lost 3 bases and 11 bases, there was a span of 16 bases. Here the CDR3 reads CASSISRTAGAFF. In DNA, the CDR3 is TGTGCCAGTAGTATTTCTAGGACCGCCGGGGCTTTCTTT.

The chain uses TRBV7-2 and TRBJ2-7, with TRBD1 identical over 7 bases. The CDR3 totals 16 residues. The germline V gene encodes CDR1 SGHTA and CDR2 FQGNSA. With 5 bases clipped from V and 0 bases from J, the junction kept 10 bases outside the gene matches. The CDR3 loop reads CASSRGRAALSYEQYF. CDR3 in DNA: TGTGCCAGCAGCAGGGGGCGGGCTGCCCTCTCCTACGAGCAGTACTTC.

The chain joins TRBV6-5 to TRBJ1-2; tentative D call: TRBD1 (6 bases). Germline V gene lookup returns CDR1 MNHEY and CDR2 SVGAGI. V lost 7 bases, J lost 3 bases, and 12 bases lay in between. The CDR3 consists of 13 residues. CDR3 loop: CASTQGFDYGYTF. The CDR3 region has the DNA TGTGCCAGCACTCAGGGGTTCGACTATGGCTACACCTTC.

CDR3 in amino acids: CASSSLLGEKLFF. The CDR3 DNA reads TGTGCCAGCAGCTCATTGTTAGGTGAAAAACTGTTTTTT. The chain combines TRBV7-7 with TRBJ1-4, with D unclear. There are 13 residues in the CDR3. CDR1 is SSHAT, CDR2 FNYEAQ, per germline (reference sequence). Trimming stripped 4 bases from V and 7 bases from J, with 10 bases between.

The chain recombines TRBV19 with TRBJ2-3; no clear D. The CDR3 loop spans 13 amino acids. Germline assignment: CDR1 LNHDA and CDR2 SQIVND (reference sequence). The V gene lost 8 bases and the J gene lost 3 bases, with 12 bases spanning the gap. This CDR3 reads CASGTEWTDTQYF. CDR3 coding DNA: TGTGCCAGTGGAACAGAGTGGACAGATACGCAGTATTTT.

This rearrangement joins TRBV5-8 to TRBJ2-2; D unclear. In germline, CDR1 is SGHTS, CDR2 YDEGEE. There are 15 residues in the CDR3. Trimming took off 4 bases at V and 5 bases at J, with 15 bases between the two ends. The CDR3 spells CASSPVVARTGELFF. Written as DNA, the CDR3 is TGTGCCAGCAGCCCCGTTGTGGCGCGGACCGGGGAGCTGTTTTTT.

V is TRBV28 and J is TRBJ2-4; D may be TRBD2 (5 bases). V was shortened by 5 bases and J by 4 bases, with 21 bases between the two germline ends. The germline V gene encodes CDR1 MDHEN and CDR2 SYDVKM. The CDR3 runs 17 residues. The CDR3 is CASSPIDYRLEKNIQYF. The CDR3 nucleotides read TGTGCCAGCAGTCCGATCGACTACCGACTTGAAAAAAACATTCAGTACTTC.

This clone was observed a single time. Other DNA sequences in the sample encode the same CDR3. V gene TRBV5-4 combines with J gene TRBJ1-1, with 7 bases fitting TRBD1. V was pared by 3 bases and J by 2 bases, with 4 bases of the junction left unmatched. The CDR3 has 14 amino acids. CDR1 is SGHNT and CDR2 is YYREEE in the germline V gene (reference sequence). CDR3 sequence (DNA): TGTGCCAGCAGCTCGGGACAGCCTAACACTGAAGCTTTCTTT. Translation: CASSSGQPNTEAFF.